These T cell receptor beta chains were read from a single sample in a study of blood T cell repertoires in COVID-19. This table comes from immunoSEQ multiplex PCR, and its TCRdb copy is limited to in-frame clones, with some not included. Among about 50,000 clones listed, 65% to 80% were seen once. Sequenced material: peripheral blood. All receptors come from a man between 65 and 85 years old with active or convalescent COVID-19. CDR3s include the opening cysteine and the closing phenylalanine or tryptophan. Fields, in order: J gene, V gene, D gene, clone size, CDR3 length, CDR3 DNA, CDR3 protein. A D gene is named only where the DNA matches it firmly. Some rows mark clone size as missing; the rest say once, few, many or name a class of expanded clone.

TRBJ2-7 | TRBV5-5 | - | - | 15 | TGTGCCAGCAGCTTGACTAGCACTTCCTTCGACGAGCAGTACTTC | CASSLTSTSFDEQYF
TRBJ1-2 | TRBV30 | - | once | 14 | TGTGCCTCCCAGAGGACACCTGAGCCCTATGGCTACACCTTC | CASQRTPEPYGYTF
TRBJ1-1 | TRBV19 | - | - | 18 | TGTGCCACGGTGGGGCGAACTTGGGGGGACGCGGATTACACTGAAGCTTTCTTT | CATVGRTWGDADYTEAFF
TRBJ2-3 | TRBV5-1 | TRBD1 | few | 14 | TGCGCCAGCAGCTCTGGACAGGACACAGATACGCAGTATTTT | CASSSGQDTDTQYF
TRBJ2-3 | TRBV14 | TRBD2 | - | 17 | TGTGCCAGCAGCCAGGTGACTAGCGGGAGCGTTTCCCATACGCAGTATTTT | CASSQVTSGSVSHTQYF
TRBJ1-2 | TRBV27 | - | - | 13 | TGTGCCAGCAGTTTTAGGGGAGGGTATGGCTACACCTTC | CASSFRGGYGYTF
TRBJ2-1 | TRBV15 | TRBD2 | - | 16 | TGTGCCACCAGCAGAGGAACTAGCGGGGGGTACAATGAGCAGTTCTTC | CATSRGTSGGYNEQFF
TRBJ1-2 | TRBV6-6 | TRBD1 | - | 14 | TGTGCCAGCAGGTTGGGGGGACAGTCCTATGGCTACACCTTC | CASRLGGQSYGYTF
TRBJ1-1 | TRBV15 | - | few | 16 | TGTGCCACCAGCAGCGGCACAGGGATCATGAACACTGAAGCTTTCTTT | CATSSGTGIMNTEAFF
TRBJ1-6 | TRBV3-1/TRBV3-2 | - | - | 16 | TGTGCCAGCAGCCAAATGCTACAGGGAGATAATTCACCCCTCCACTTT | CASSQMLQGDNSPLHF
TRBJ1-1 | TRBV11-2 | TRBD1 | - | 14 | TGTGCCAGCAGCTCCTCGGACAGGAGGGGATCAGCTTTCTTT | CASSSSDRRGSAFF
TRBJ2-2 | TRBV3-1/TRBV3-2 | TRBD1 | - | 16 | TGTGCCAGCAGCCAGGGGACAGGGGGTAACACCGGGGAGCTGTTTTTT | CASSQGTGGNTGELFF
TRBJ1-2 | TRBV19 | TRBD1 | - | 17 | TGTGCCAGTAGTGCAAACGACAGGGGGCGCTTCCTCTATGGCTACACCTTC | CASSANDRGRFLYGYTF
TRBJ1-2 | TRBV11-2 | - | - | 16 | TGTGCCAGCAGCTTAGACCAGGGCAGGGGCCACTATGGCTACACCTTC | CASSLDQGRGHYGYTF
TRBJ2-6 | TRBV18 | - | - | 14 | TGTGCCAGCTCAGGGGGCACTGGGGCCAACGTCCTGACTTTC | CASSGGTGANVLTF
TRBJ1-2 | TRBV3-1/TRBV3-2 | - | - | 15 | TGTGCCAGCAGCCAAGACGCAGGGAGGTGGAATGGCTACACCTTC | CASSQDAGRWNGYTF
TRBJ1-2 | TRBV30 | TRBD1 | few | 18 | TGTGCCTGGAGTGTAAAACAGGGGACCCGCCACAACCTCTATGGCTACACCTTC | CAWSVKQGTRHNLYGYTF
TRBJ1-5 | TRBV30 | - | - | 13 | TGTGCCTGGGCATGGGAGAGAAATCAGCCCCAGCATTTT | CAWAWERNQPQHF
TRBJ2-3 | TRBV14 | TRBD2 | - | 16 | TGTGCCAGCAGCCCCGGACTAGCGGGGTACACAGATACGCAGTATTTT | CASSPGLAGYTDTQYF
TRBJ2-7 | TRBV28 | TRBD2 | - | 14 | TGTGCCAGCAGTTCCCTGGAGCGGGGGTACGAGCAGTACTTC | CASSSLERGYEQYF
TRBJ2-3 | TRBV29-1 | TRBD2 | - | 14 | TGCAGCGTCTACGGACTAGCGGATCGGAATACGCAGTATTTT | CSVYGLADRNTQYF
TRBJ2-7 | TRBV11-3 | TRBD1 | - | 15 | TGTGCCAGCAGCTTAGCGGGACAGATTTCCTACGAGCAGTACTTC | CASSLAGQISYEQYF
TRBJ1-3 | TRBV6-2/TRBV6-3 | - | - | 14 | TGTGCCAGCAGTTTTCACCTACGCCGAAACACCATATATTTT | CASSFHLRRNTIYF
TRBJ2-7 | TRBV30 | TRBD2 | - | 15 | TGTGCCTGGACCCCTAAACTAGCGGGAGCTTACGAGCAGTACTTC | CAWTPKLAGAYEQYF
TRBJ1-1 | TRBV21-1 | - | - | 17 | TGTGCCAGCAGCAACGGTAGTTACACCACGCCTCGGGCTGAAGCTTTCTTT | CASSNGSYTTPRAEAFF
TRBJ1-1 | TRBV3-1/TRBV3-2 | - | - | 14 | TGTGCCAGCAGCCAAGATAGGGAGAGGACTGAAGCTTTCTTT | CASSQDRERTEAFF
TRBJ2-7 | TRBV4-2 | - | few | 16 | TGTGCCAGCAGCCAAGATGAGGGAGTGACGGGGTACGAGCAGTACTTC | CASSQDEGVTGYEQYF
TRBJ1-6 | TRBV30 | TRBD1 | - | 15 | TGTGCCTGGGGGGGACAGGGGGGATATAATTCACCCCTCCACTTT | CAWGGQGGYNSPLHF
TRBJ2-1 | TRBV5-1 | TRBD2 | - | 15 | TGCGCCAGCAGCTCCACTAGCGGGGGGTACAATGAGCAGTTCTTC | CASSSTSGGYNEQFF
TRBJ1-1 | TRBV9 | - | once | 14 | TGTGCCAGCAGCGTCAGCAGGTTCAGCACTGAAGCTTTCTTT | CASSVSRFSTEAFF
TRBJ2-3 | TRBV19 | TRBD2 | once | 17 | TGTGCCAGTAGTAACCCGGGACTAGCGGGGGGAGGGGATACGCAGTATTTT | CASSNPGLAGGGDTQYF
TRBJ2-5 | TRBV4-1 | TRBD2 | - | 17 | TGCGCCAGCAGCCAAGATCCGGGTCTAGCGGGGGGAGAGACCCAGTACTTC | CASSQDPGLAGGETQYF
TRBJ1-4 | TRBV6-2/TRBV6-3 | - | - | 15 | TGTGCCAGCAGTTATCCGGCCCCCAGGGGTGAAAAACTGTTTTTT | CASSYPAPRGEKLFF
TRBJ2-7 | TRBV28 | - | - | 14 | TGTGCCAGCAGTTTATCCAGGGGATGGGGCGAGCAGTACTTC | CASSLSRGWGEQYF
TRBJ1-1 | TRBV9 | TRBD1 | - | 16 | TGTGCCAGCAGCGCGACCCCAGGGGGCACTAACACTGAAGCTTTCTTT | CASSATPGGTNTEAFF
TRBJ1-3 | TRBV6-1 | - | - | 13 | TGTGCCAGCAGTGAGGGGGGTCGAAACACCATATATTTT | CASSEGGRNTIYF
TRBJ2-5 | TRBV11-3 | TRBD2 | once | 15 | TGTGCCAGCAGCTCAAGCGGGGGGGCCGGAGAGACCCAGTACTTC | CASSSSGGAGETQYF